This TCR beta chain was profiled in a study of blood T cell repertoires in COVID-19. Trimming removed 0 bases from V and 2 bases from J; junction bases left unmatched: 2. Germline V gene lookup returns CDR1 KGHSY and CDR2 FQNENV. The CDR3 loop spans 16 amino acids. Sequencing used immunoSEQ multiplex PCR; TCRdb keeps in-frame clones, though not all of them. This table has about 180,000 clones, under 85% appearing once. The sequence was obtained from a man older than 75 with COVID-19, enrolled during active disease. Sequenced input: peripheral blood. The chain joins TRBV16 to TRBJ1-3; 9 nucleotides align to TRBD1. The CDR3 DNA reads TGTGCCAGCAGCCAATCCAGACAGGGGGCTGGAAACACCATATATTTT. It encodes CASSQSRQGAGNTIYF.